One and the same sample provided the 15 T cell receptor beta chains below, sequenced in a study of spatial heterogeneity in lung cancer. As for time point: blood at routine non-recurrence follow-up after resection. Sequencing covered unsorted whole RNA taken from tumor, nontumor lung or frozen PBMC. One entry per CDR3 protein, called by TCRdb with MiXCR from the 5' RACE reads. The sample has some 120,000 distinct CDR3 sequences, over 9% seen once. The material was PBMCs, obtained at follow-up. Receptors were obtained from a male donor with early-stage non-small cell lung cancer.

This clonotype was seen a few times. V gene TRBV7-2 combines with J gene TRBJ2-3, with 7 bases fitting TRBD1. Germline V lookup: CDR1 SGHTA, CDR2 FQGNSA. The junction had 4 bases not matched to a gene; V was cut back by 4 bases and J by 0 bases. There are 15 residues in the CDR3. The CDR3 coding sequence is TGTGCCAGCAGCTACAGGGGCGCCAGCACAGATACGCAGTATTTT. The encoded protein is CASSYRGASTDTQYF.

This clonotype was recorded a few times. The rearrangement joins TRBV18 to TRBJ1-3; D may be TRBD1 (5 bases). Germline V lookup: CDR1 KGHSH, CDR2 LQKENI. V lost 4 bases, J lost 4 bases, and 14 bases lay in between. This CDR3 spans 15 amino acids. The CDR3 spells CASSLNQGYGNTIYF. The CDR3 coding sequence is TGTGCCAGCTCACTTAACCAGGGTTACGGAAACACCATATATTTT.

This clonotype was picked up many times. The chain's CDR3 is CAISEPQGSRGYTF. DNA for the CDR3: TGTGCCATCAGTGAGCCACAGGGGTCTAGAGGCTACACCTTC. This rearrangement joins TRBV10-3 to TRBJ1-2; 7 nucleotides match TRBD1. The CDR3 covers 14 residues. Losses at the gene ends were 2 bases for V and 8 bases for J; bases not matched to a gene: 8. In germline, CDR1 is ENHRY, CDR2 SYGVKD.

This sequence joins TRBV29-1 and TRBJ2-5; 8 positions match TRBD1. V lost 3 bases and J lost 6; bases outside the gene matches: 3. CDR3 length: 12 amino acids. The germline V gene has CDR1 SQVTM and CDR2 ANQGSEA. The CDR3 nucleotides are TGCAGCGTTGACACAGGGGGGAAGACCCAGTACTTC. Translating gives CSVDTGGKTQYF.

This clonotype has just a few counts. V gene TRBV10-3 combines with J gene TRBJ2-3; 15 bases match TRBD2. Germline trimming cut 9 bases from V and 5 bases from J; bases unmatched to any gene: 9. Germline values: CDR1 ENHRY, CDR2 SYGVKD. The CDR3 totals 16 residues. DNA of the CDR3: TGTGCCATTGCCCTGGGACTAGCGGGGGGTCGAGATACGCAGTATTTT. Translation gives CAIALGLAGGRDTQYF.

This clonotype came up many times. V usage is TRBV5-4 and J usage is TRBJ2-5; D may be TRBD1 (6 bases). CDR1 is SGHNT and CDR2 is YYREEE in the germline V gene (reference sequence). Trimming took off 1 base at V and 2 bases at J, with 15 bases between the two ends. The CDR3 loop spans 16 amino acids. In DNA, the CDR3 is TGTGCCAGCAGCTTGTCTCCCAAACAGGGACAAGAGACCCAGTACTTC. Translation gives CASSLSPKQGQETQYF.

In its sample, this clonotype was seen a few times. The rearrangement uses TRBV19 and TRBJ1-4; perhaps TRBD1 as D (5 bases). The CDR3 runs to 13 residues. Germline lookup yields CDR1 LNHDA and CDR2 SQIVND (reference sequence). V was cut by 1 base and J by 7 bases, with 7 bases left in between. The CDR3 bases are TGTGCCAGTAGTATAGGGGGCGTTGAAAAACTGTTTTTT. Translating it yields CASSIGGVEKLFF.

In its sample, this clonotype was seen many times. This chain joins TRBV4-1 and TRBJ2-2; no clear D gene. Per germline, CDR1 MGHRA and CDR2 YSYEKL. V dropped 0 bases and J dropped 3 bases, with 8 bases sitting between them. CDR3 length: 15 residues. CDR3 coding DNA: TGCGCCAGCAGCCAAGATTCGGCATACACCGGGGAGCTGTTTTTT. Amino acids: CASSQDSAYTGELFF.

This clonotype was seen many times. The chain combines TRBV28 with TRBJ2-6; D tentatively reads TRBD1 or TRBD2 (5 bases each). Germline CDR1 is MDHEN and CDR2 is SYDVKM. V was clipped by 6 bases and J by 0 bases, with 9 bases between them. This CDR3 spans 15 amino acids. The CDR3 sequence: CASSTGTSGANVLTF. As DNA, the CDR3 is TGTGCCAGCAGCACGGGGACCTCTGGGGCCAACGTCCTGACTTTC.

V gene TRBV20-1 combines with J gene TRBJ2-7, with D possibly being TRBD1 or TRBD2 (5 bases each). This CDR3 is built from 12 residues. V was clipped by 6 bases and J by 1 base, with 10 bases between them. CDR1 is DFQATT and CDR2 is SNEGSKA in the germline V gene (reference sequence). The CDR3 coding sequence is TGCAGTGCCTCGGGACGATCCTACGAGCAGTACTTC. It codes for CSASGRSYEQYF.

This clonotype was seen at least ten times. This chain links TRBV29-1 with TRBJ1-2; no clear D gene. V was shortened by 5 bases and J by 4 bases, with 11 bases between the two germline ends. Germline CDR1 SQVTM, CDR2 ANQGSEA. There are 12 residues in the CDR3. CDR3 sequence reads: CSVQDGLYGYTF. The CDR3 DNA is TGCAGCGTTCAGGACGGACTCTATGGCTACACCTTC.

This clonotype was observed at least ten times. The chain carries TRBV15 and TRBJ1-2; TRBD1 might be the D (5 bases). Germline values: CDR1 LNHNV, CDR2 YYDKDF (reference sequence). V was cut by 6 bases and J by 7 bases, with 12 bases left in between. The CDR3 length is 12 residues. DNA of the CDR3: TGTGCCACCAGGGGACGGAGCGGTGGCTACACCTTC. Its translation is CATRGRSGGYTF.

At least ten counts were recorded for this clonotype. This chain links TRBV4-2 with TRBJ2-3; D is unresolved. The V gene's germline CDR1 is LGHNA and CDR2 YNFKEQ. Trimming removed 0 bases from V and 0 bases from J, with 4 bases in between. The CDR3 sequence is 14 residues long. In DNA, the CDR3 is TGTGCCAGCAGCCAAGAACGAAGCACAGATACGCAGTATTTT. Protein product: CASSQERSTDTQYF.

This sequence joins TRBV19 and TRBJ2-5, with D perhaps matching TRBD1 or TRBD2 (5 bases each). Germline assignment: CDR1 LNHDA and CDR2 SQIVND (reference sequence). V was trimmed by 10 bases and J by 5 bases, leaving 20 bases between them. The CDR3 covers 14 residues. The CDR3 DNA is TGTGCCACCCGGGCCCGGGGACGATGGGAGACCCAGTACTTC. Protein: CATRARGRWETQYF.

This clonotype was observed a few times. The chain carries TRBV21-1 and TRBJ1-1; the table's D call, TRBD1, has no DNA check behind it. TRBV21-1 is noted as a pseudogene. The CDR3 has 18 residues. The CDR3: CASSSPGTGGWGDTEAFF. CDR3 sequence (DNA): TGTGCCAGCAGCTCCCCCGGGACAGGGGGCTGGGGGGACACTGAAGCTTTCTTT.